The 13 T cell receptor beta chains presented below share a single source sample, sequenced in a study of tumor-infiltrating lymphocytes in localized non-small cell lung cancer. Some clones are missing from TCRdb's copy, which holds only in-frame ones; the method was immunoSEQ multiplex PCR. The sample contains 15,000 to 20,000 clones, 70% to 90% of which appear only once. The sample comprised uninvolved lung tissue not adjacent to the tumor. These receptors were obtained from a human donor with non-small cell lung cancer.

V and J are TRBV27 and TRBJ2-1; TRBD2 might be the D (6 bases). Trimming left V 3 bases short and J 9 bases short, with 9 bases between. Germline CDR1 reads MNHEY; CDR2 reads SMNVEV (reference sequence). The CDR3 sequence is 12 residues long. CDR3 amino acids: CASSLAGSEQFF. The CDR3 bases are TGTGCCAGCAGTTTGGCGGGGTCTGAGCAGTTCTTC.

This chain joins TRBV27 and TRBJ2-5; 8 bases align to TRBD1. Germline CDR1 is MNHEY and CDR2 is SMNVEV (reference sequence). V was pared by 5 bases and J by 2 bases, with 7 bases of the junction left unmatched. The length of the CDR3 is 15 residues. The CDR3 DNA follows: TGTGCCAGCAGTCCCGGACAGGGTCGTCAAGAGACCCAGTACTTC. Amino acids: CASSPGQGRQETQYF.

The chain has TRBV5-1 and TRBJ2-1, with TRBD2 matching 7 bases. Per the germline V gene, CDR1 is SGHRS and CDR2 is YFSETQ. The CDR3 runs to 15 residues. V lost 0 bases to trimming and J lost 7 bases; unmatched junction nucleotides: 7. The DNA for the CDR3 is TGCGCCAGCAGCTTGGATGCGGGAGCTAGGAATGAGCAGTTCTTC. Protein product: CASSLDAGARNEQFF.

The chain couples TRBV9 to TRBJ1-3, with 9 positions matching TRBD1. The V gene end was trimmed by 4 bases and the J gene end by 4 bases; junction bases not matched to a gene: 6. The V gene's germline CDR1 is SGDLS and CDR2 YYNGEE. This CDR3 is 15 amino acids long. The CDR3 loop is CASSPRTGVGNTIYF. CDR3 DNA: TGTGCCAGCAGCCCCCGGACAGGGGTCGGAAACACCATATATTTT.

In regard to this clone: The same CDR3 can be traced to other DNA sequences in this sample. The genes are TRBV29-1 and TRBJ1-1; D is unresolved. This CDR3 spans 11 amino acids. V was clipped by 3 bases and J by 4 bases, with 6 bases between them. CDR1 and CDR2 (germline): SQVTM, ANQGSEA. The CDR3 protein is CSVDWGTEAFF. CDR3 bases: TGCAGCGTTGATTGGGGCACTGAAGCTTTCTTT.

By frequency in the sample, this clone is hyperexpanded. The J gene is TRBJ2-1, the V gene TRBV7-3; TRBD2 is a possible D gene (6 bases). Germline CDR1 is SGHTA and CDR2 is FQGTGA. V was pared by 2 bases and J by 2 bases, with 16 bases between. The CDR3 has 17 residues. CDR3 amino acids: CASSLSSGAYPYNEQFF. In nucleotides, the CDR3 is TGTGCCAGCAGCTTATCGTCGGGAGCCTACCCCTACAATGAGCAGTTCTTC.

The chain links TRBV6-5 to TRBJ2-5; D may be TRBD2 (6 bases). The CDR3 is made up of 13 amino acids. Looked up from germline, CDR1 is MNHEY and CDR2 is SVGAGI. Trimming cost V 6 bases and J 4 bases, with 12 bases left between them. CDR3 in DNA: TGTGCCAGCAGAGAACGGGGGACAGAGACCCAGTACTTC. As protein: CASRERGTETQYF.

The V and J genes are TRBV6-1 and TRBJ2-3, with a possible D match to TRBD2 (6 bases). Germline V gene data show CDR1 as MNHNS and CDR2 as SASEGT. This CDR3 contains 13 residues. The ends were cut back, 8 bases at V and 4 bases at J, with 13 bases in the middle. The CDR3 reads CASQGGDSDTQYF. For the CDR3, the DNA is TGTGCCAGCCAAGGAGGGGATTCAGATACGCAGTATTTT.

This clone was counted only a few times. The J gene is TRBJ2-5, the V gene TRBV2, with unresolved D. Germline assignment: CDR1 SNHLY and CDR2 FYNNEI. The CDR3 runs 13 residues. V was cut by 6 bases and J by 2 bases, with 10 bases left in between. The CDR3 protein is CASRVSRQETQYF. Written as DNA, the CDR3 is TGTGCCAGCAGAGTCAGTCGACAAGAGACCCAGTACTTC.

The J gene is TRBJ1-1, the V gene TRBV7-9; no firm D call. The V gene lost 3 bases and the J gene lost 4 bases, with 12 bases spanning the gap. Per germline, CDR1 SEHNR and CDR2 FQNEAQ (reference sequence). The CDR3 contains 14 residues. The CDR3 is CASSLRGLGTEAFF. Here the CDR3 DNA reads TGTGCCAGCAGCTTGAGAGGTCTCGGCACTGAAGCTTTCTTT. Looking up the rest from reference TRBV7-9 and TRBJ1-1 gives the full variable domain: DTGVSQNPRHKITKRGQNVTFRCDPISEHNRLYWYRQTLGQGPEFLTYFQNEAQLEKSRLLSDRFSAERPKGSFSTLEIQRTEQGDSAMYLCASSLRGLGTEAFFGQGTRLTVV.

The rearrangement uses TRBV19 and TRBJ2-6; weak D call: TRBD1 (6 bases). Per the germline V gene, CDR1 is LNHDA and CDR2 is SQIVND (reference sequence). CDR3 size: 18 residues. The germline V and J ends were trimmed by 7 bases and 2 bases, with 21 bases remaining between them. CDR3 sequence: CASTPDSLSVAGANVLTF. Written as DNA, the CDR3 is TGTGCCAGTACCCCGGACAGCCTAAGTGTCGCTGGGGCCAACGTCCTGACTTTC.

This sequence joins TRBV6-5 and TRBJ2-3; no clear D. The CDR3 runs to 13 residues. V gave up 0 bases and J gave up 5 bases, with 6 bases separating them. Per the germline V gene, CDR1 is MNHEY and CDR2 is SVGAGI. The CDR3 DNA is TGTGCCAGCAGTTACTCGGATGGAGATACGCAGTATTTT. Translation: CASSYSDGDTQYF.

The chain joins TRBV19 to TRBJ2-3, with 9 bases lining up with TRBD1. Germline CDR1 and CDR2: LNHDA and SQIVND (reference sequence). The CDR3 has 16 residues. Trimming at V came to 3 bases and at J to 0 bases, leaving 4 bases not matched to a gene. The CDR3 protein is CASSMTGTGSTDTQYF. CDR3 nucleotide sequence: TGTGCCAGTAGTATGACCGGGACAGGGAGCACAGATACGCAGTATTTT. Full variable domain (remainder filled in from reference TRBV19 and TRBJ2-3): DGGITQSPKYLFRKEGQNVTLSCEQNLNHDAMYWYRQDPGQGLRLIYYSQIVNDFQKGDIAEGYSVSREKKESFPLTVTSAQKNPTAFYLCASSMTGTGSTDTQYFGPGTRLTVL.